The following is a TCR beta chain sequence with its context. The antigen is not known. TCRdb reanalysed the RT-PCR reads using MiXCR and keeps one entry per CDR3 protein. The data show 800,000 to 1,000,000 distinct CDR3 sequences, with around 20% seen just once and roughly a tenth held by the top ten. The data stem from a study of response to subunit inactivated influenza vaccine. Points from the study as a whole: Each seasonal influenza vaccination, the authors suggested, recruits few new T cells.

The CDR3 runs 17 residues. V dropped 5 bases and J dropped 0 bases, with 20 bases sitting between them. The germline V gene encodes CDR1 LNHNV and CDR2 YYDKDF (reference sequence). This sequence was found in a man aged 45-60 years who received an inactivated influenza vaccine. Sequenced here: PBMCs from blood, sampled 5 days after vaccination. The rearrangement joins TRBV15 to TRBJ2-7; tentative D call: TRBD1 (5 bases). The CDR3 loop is CATSPPPGARSSYEQYF. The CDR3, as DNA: TGTGCCACCAGCCCCCCCCCTGGGGCCCGGAGCTCCTACGAGCAGTACTTC. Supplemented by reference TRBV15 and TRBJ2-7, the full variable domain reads DAMVIQNPRYQVTQFGKPVTLSCSQTLNHNVMYWYQQKSSQAPKLLFHYYDKDFNNEADTPDNFQSRRPNTSFCFLDIRSPGLGDTAMYLCATSPPPGARSSYEQYFGPGTRLTVT.